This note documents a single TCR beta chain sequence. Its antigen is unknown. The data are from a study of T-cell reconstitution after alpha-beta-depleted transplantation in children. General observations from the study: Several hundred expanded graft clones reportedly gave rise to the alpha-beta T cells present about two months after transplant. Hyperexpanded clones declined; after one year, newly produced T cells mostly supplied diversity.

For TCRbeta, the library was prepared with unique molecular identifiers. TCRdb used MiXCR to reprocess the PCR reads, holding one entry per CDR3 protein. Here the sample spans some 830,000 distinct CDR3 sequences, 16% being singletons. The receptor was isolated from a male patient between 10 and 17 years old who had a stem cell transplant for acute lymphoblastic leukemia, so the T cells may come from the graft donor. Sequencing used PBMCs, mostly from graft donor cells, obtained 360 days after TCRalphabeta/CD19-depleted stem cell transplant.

This chain's CDR3 is CASTLKDEGIGGYRHNEQFF. In nucleotides, the CDR3 is TGCGCCAGCACCCTGAAAGATGAAGGCATTGGGGGATATAGACACAATGAGCAGTTCTTC. The chain has TRBV5-1 and TRBJ2-1; either TRBD1 or TRBD2 may fit D (5 bases each). CDR3 length: 20 residues. V lost 6 bases, J lost 5 bases, and 33 bases lay in between. The germline V gene encodes CDR1 SGHRS and CDR2 YFSETQ.